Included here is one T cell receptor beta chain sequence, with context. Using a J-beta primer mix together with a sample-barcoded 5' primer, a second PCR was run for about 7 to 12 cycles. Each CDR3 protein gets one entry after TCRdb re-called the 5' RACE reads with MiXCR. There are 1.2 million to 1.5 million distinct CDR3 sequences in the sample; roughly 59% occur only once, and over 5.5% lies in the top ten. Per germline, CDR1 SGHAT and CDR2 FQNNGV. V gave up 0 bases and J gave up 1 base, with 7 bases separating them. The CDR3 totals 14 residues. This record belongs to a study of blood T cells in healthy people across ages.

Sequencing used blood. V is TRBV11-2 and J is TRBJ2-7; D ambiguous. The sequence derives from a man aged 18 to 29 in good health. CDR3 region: CASSLERHSYEQYF. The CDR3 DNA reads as TGTGCCAGCAGCTTAGAACGGCATTCCTACGAGCAGTACTTC.